This entry is about one TCR beta chain. The sample originates from a study of T cell changes during pregnancy in multiple sclerosis. CDR3 size: 13 residues. V dropped 6 bases and J dropped 0 bases, with 10 bases sitting between them. Germline CDR1 is SQVTM and CDR2 is ANQGSEA. Profiling relied on immunoSEQ multiplex PCR, and the TCRdb table lists in-frame clones only, not all of them. The sample lists about 100,000 clones, 90% to 95% occurring once. This TCR derives from a female donor with multiple sclerosis, enrolled in a pregnancy study. The J gene is TRBJ2-3, the V gene TRBV29-1; possibly TRBD1 for D (5 bases). Here the sequenced sample was peripheral blood, taken before pregnancy. The CDR3 DNA reads TGCAGCGTGACGACAGAAAGCACAGATACGCAGTATTTT. Translating it yields CSVTTESTDTQYF.